This T cell receptor beta chain appears in the sequencing data of a study of blood T cells in healthy people across ages. The V gene's germline CDR1 is SGHDN and CDR2 FVKESK. The CDR3 length is 14 residues. V gave up 4 bases and J gave up 6 bases, with 10 bases separating them. This clonotype turned up a few times. Its specificity is unknown. Overall study results and limits: No one knew whether donors had CMV, which possibly confounded expanded clonotype changes. Observed TCR beta diversity per million T cells went down as age went up. This fall followed a roughly linear course with age.

A second PCR of 7 to 11 cycles used a sample-barcoded 5' primer and a J-beta primer mix. Each single sample gave us at least 2.5 million CDR3-containing paired-end reads. One entry per CDR3 protein results from TCRdb running MiXCR on the 5' RACE reads. The top ten clones hold around a sixth of a sample with hundreds of thousands of distinct CDR3 sequences, about 30% of them seen once. This TCR was sampled from a woman aged 80 or over in good health. Sample: blood. The chain has TRBV14 and TRBJ1-6; D remains unclear. DNA of the CDR3: TGTGCCAGCAGCCCACAGTTGGGTAATTCACCCCTCCACTTT. Its translation: CASSPQLGNSPLHF.